This T cell receptor (beta chain) stems from a study of cytomegalovirus exposure and HLA in healthy donors (TCRdb year 2017). Concerning the study at large: According to a later analysis, the approximately 120 validation repertoires were produced on the same platform as the approximately 610 repertoires of the first cohort. The study was designed to test whether signatures of past pathogen exposure could be identified by cataloging public T cell receptors. A separate validation cohort of approximately 130 different subjects was used in addition to the roughly 640-subject first cohort. High-throughput TCR immunosequencing, statistical association of individual TCRs with disease status, and machine learning were combined to predict cytomegalovirus infection status.

Separate from the roughly 660-subject first cohort, the validation cohort of about 120 subjects was the group to which the donors belonged. The full study reports these points: In a later analysis, TCRs clustered in the first cohort were found to also tend to co-occur in the 130 or so validation repertoires, with approximately 93% of cluster scores above 0. The classifier was reported to diagnose cytomegalovirus status with high specificity and sensitivity in both the original cohort and the validation cohort. In vitro tests confirmed that a few of the cytomegalovirus-associated TCR beta chains recognize cytomegalovirus antigens. A later analysis had no HLA typing for the validation cohort, so co-occurrence there was scored across all 130 or so repertoires. According to the authors, the approach could potentially be generalized to other disease states and immunological phenotypes. Most TCR sequences were observed very rarely across donors, whereas some public TCRs were present in many individuals. The study listed 164 TCR beta chains as associated with cytomegalovirus.

Libraries were made using the immunoSEQ multiplex PCR assay. The study's processing was this. To diagnose cytomegalovirus status from the catalog of TCR beta chain sequences, a statistical classification framework was built. In its TCRdb copy, this immuneACCESS table keeps in-frame sequences only and misses some clones. Where compared with another copy, unresolved V genes explain less than half of these, and the others have no known cause. That table gives V, J and clone size, and the DNA gave D and trimming. This sample holds approximately 300,000 clones; 86% were observed only once. Around 0.8% of the sample goes to the ten largest clones. V lost 2 bases and J lost 4 bases; the stretch between them is 15 bases long. The CDR3 has 16 amino acids, counting the end cysteine and phenylalanine. Solely the CDR3 DNA is kept, with 48 bases framed from the first base. According to the germline V gene (reference sequence), CDR1 reads MNHNY and CDR2 reads SVGAGI.

A note on this clone: Its antigen target is currently unknown. Nothing much larger sits one base from this clone, and base qualities are not available.

The TCR comes from a woman between 18 and 30 years old in good health and CMV-seronegative. Recombination linked TRBV6-6 to TRBJ1-5, with a weak D call of TRBD1 (6 bases match). Sequencing was performed on PBMCs. The DNA sequence reads TGTGCCAGCAGTTACAGGGGGGGCTCCTTGAATCAGCCCCAGCATTTT. The encoded protein is CASSYRGGSLNQPQHF.